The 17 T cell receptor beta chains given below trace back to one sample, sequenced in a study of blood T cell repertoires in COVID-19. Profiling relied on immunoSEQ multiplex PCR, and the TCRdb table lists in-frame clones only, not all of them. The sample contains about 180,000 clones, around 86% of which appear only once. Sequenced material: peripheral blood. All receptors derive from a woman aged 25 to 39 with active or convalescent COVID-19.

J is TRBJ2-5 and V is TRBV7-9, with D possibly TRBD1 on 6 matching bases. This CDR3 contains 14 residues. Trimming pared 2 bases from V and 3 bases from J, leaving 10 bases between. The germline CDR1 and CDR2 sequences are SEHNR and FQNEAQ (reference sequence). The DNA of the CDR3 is TGTGCCAGCAGCTTACGGACAGAAGAAGAGACCCAGTACTTC. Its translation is CASSLRTEEETQYF.

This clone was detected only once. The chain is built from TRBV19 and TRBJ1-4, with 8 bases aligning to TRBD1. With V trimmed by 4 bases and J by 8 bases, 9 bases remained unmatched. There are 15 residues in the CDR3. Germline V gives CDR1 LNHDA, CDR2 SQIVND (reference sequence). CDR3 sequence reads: CASSKATGGWEKLFF. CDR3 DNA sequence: TGTGCCAGTAGTAAAGCAACAGGGGGGTGGGAAAAACTGTTTTTT. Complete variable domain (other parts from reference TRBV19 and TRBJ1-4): DGGITQSPKYLFRKEGQNVTLSCEQNLNHDAMYWYRQDPGQGLRLIYYSQIVNDFQKGDIAEGYSVSREKKESFPLTVTSAQKNPTAFYLCASSKATGGWEKLFFGSGTQLSVL.

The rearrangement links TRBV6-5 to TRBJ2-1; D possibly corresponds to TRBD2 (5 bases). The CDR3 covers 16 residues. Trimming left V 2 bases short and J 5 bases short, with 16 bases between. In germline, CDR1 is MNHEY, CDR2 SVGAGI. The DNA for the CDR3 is TGTGCCAGCAGTTACAAAGGCCTAGCAGAAAACAATGAGCAGTTCTTC. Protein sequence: CASSYKGLAENNEQFF.

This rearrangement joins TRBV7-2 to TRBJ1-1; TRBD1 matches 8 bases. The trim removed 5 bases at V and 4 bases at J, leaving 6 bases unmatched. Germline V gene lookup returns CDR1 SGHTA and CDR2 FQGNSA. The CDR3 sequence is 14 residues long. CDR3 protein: CASSQTGGVTEAFF. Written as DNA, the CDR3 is TGTGCCAGCAGCCAAACAGGGGGAGTCACTGAAGCTTTCTTT. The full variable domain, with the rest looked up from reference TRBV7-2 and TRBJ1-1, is GAGVSQSPSNKVTEKGKDVELRCDPISGHTALYWYRQSLGQGLEFLIYFQGNSAPDKSGLPSDRFSAERTGGSVSTLTIQRTQQEDSAVYLCASSQTGGVTEAFFGQGTRLTVV.

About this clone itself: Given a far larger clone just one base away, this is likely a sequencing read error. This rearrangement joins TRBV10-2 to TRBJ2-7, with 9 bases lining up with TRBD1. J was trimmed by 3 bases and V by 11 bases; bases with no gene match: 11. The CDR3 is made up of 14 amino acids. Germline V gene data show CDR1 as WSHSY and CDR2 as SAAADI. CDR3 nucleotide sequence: TGCGCCCGCACCACGACAGGGGGGTTCTACGAGCAGTACTTC. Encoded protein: CARTTTGGFYEQYF.

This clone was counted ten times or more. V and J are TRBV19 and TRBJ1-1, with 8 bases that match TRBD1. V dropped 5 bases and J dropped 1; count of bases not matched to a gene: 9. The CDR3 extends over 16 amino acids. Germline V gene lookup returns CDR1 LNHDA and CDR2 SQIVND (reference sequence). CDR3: CASSPPYGQGNTEAFF. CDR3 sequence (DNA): TGTGCCAGTAGTCCACCTTACGGACAGGGGAACACTGAAGCTTTCTTT.

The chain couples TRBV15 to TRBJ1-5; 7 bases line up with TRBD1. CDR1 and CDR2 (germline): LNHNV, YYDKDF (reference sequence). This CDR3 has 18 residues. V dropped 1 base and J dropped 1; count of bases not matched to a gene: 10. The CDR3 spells CATSRGPDRAASNQPQHF. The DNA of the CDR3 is TGTGCCACCAGCAGAGGCCCCGACAGGGCTGCGAGCAATCAGCCCCAGCATTTT.

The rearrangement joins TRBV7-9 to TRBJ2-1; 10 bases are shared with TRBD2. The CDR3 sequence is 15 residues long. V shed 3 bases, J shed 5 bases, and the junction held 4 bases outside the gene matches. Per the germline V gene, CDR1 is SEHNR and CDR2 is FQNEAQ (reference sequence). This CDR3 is CASSLTSGPNNEQFF. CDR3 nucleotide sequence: TGTGCCAGCAGCTTGACTAGCGGGCCCAACAATGAGCAGTTCTTC.

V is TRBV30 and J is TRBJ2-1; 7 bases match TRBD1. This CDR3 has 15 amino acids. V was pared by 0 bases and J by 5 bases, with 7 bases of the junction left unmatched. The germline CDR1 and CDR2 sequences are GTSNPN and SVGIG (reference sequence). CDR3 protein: CAWSVRQGVNNEQFF. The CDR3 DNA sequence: TGTGCCTGGAGTGTACGACAGGGTGTAAACAATGAGCAGTTCTTC.

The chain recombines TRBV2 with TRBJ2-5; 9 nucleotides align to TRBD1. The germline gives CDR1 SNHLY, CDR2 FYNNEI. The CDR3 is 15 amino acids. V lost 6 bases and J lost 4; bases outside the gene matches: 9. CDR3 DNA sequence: TGTGCCAGCAGACAACCGGGACAGGGCGCAGAGACCCAGTACTTC. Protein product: CASRQPGQGAETQYF.

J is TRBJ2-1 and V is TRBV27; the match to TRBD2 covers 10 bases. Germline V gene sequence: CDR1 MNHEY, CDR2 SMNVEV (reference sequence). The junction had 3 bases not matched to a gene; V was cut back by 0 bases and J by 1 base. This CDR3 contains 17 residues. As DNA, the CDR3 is TGTGCCAGCAGTTTATCCACTAGCGGGACGTCCTACAATGAGCAGTTCTTC. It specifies CASSLSTSGTSYNEQFF.

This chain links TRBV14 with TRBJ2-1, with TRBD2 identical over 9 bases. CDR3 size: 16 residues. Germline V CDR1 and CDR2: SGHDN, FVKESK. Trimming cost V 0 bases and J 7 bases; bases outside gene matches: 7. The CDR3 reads CASSQDQRGAGNEQFF. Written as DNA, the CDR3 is TGTGCCAGCAGCCAAGATCAGCGGGGGGCCGGGAATGAGCAGTTCTTC.

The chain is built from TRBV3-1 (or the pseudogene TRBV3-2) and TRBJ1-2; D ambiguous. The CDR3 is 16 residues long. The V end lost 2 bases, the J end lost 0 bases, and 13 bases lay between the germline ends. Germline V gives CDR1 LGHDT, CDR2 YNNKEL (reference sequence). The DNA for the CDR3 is TGTGCCAGCAGCCAATGGTCCGGGAGGACTAACTATGGCTACACCTTC. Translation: CASSQWSGRTNYGYTF.

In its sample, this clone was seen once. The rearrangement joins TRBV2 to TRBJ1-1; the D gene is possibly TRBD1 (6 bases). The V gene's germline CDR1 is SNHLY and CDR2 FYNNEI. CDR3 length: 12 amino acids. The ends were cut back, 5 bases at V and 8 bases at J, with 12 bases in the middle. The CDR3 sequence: CASSLTDREAFF. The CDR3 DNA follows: TGTGCCAGCAGTCTTACGGACAGAGAAGCTTTCTTT.

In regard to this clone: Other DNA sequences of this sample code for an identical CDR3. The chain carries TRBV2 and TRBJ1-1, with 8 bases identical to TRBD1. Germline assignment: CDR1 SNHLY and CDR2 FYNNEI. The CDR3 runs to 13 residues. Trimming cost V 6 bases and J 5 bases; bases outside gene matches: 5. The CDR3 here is CASSGQGLTEAFF. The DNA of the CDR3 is TGTGCCAGCAGCGGACAGGGTTTGACTGAAGCTTTCTTT. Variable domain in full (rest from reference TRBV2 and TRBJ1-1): EPEVTQTPSHQVTQMGQEVILRCVPISNHLYFYWYRQILGQKVEFLVSFYNNEISEKSEIFDDQFSVERPDGSNFTLKIRSTKLEDSAMYFCASSGQGLTEAFFGQGTRLTVV.

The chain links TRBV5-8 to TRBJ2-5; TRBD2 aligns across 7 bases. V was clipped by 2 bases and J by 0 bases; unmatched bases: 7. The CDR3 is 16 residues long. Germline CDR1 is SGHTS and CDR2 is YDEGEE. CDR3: CASSFTTGGYQETQYF. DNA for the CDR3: TGTGCCAGCAGCTTCACCACCGGGGGGTACCAAGAGACCCAGTACTTC.

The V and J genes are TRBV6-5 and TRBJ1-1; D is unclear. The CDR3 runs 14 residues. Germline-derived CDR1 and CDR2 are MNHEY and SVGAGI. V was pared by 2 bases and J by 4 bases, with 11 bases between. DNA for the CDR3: TGTGCCAGCAGTTACGACCCGCGGGGCACTGAAGCTTTCTTT. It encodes CASSYDPRGTEAFF.